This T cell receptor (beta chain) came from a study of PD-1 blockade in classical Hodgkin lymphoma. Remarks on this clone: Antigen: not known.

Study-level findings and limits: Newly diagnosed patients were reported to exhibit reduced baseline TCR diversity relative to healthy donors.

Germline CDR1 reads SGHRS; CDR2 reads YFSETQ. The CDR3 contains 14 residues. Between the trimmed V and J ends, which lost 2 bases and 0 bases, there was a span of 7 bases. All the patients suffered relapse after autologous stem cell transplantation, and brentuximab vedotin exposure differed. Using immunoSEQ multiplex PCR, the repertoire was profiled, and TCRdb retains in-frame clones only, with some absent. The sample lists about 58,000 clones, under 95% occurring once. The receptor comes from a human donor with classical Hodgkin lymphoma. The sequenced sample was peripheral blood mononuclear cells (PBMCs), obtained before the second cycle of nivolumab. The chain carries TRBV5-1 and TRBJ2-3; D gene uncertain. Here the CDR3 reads CASSFVPSTDTQYF. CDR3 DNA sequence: TGCGCCAGCAGCTTTGTCCCTAGCACAGATACGCAGTATTTT.